A single sample gave rise to the 9 T cell receptor beta chains below, sequenced in a study of T cell responses to AZD1222 COVID-19 vaccine. The table came from immunoSEQ multiplex PCR; TCRdb's copy has only in-frame clones and leaves some out. Here the sample spans roughly 13,000 clones, about 84% being singletons. Material: peripheral blood, obtained 28 days after the second AZD1222 dose. These receptors all come from an adult who received the AZD1222 COVID-19 vaccine.

This chain uses TRBV19 with TRBJ1-2; D may be TRBD1 (5 bases). The CDR3 consists of 18 residues. Germline lookup yields CDR1 LNHDA and CDR2 SQIVND (reference sequence). V lost 3 bases, J lost 0 bases, and 20 bases lay in between. This chain's CDR3 is CASSIIFFLDRTNYGYTF. In nucleotides, the CDR3 is TGTGCCAGTAGTATCATTTTCTTTCTTGACAGAACTAACTATGGCTACACCTTC.

This chain's CDR3 is CASGGIGHTEAFF. CDR3 coding DNA: TGTGCCAGCGGGGGGATAGGGCACACTGAAGCTTTCTTT. The gene calls are TRBV6-5 and TRBJ1-1; tentative D call: TRBD1 (5 bases). Trimming removed 8 bases from V and 3 bases from J, with 13 bases in between. This CDR3 is built from 13 residues. Germline V gene sequence: CDR1 MNHEY, CDR2 SVGAGI.

The rearrangement joins TRBV5-1 to TRBJ1-5; 7 nucleotides line up with TRBD1. V shed 7 bases, J shed 2 bases, and the junction held 6 bases outside the gene matches. The V gene's germline CDR1 is SGHRS and CDR2 YFSETQ. This CDR3 spans 14 amino acids. CDR3 in DNA: TGCGCCAGCGCTGTTGGGACAGGCAATCAGCCCCAGCATTTT. Protein sequence: CASAVGTGNQPQHF. Supplemented by reference TRBV5-1 and TRBJ1-5, the full variable domain reads KAGVTQTPRYLIKTRGQQVTLSCSPISGHRSVSWYQQTPGQGLQFLFEYFSETQRNKGNFPGRFSGRQFSNSRSEMNVSTLELGDSALYLCASAVGTGNQPQHFGDGTRLSIL.

This clone was seen a single time. The CDR3 loop reads CASSQTGLNGYTF. CDR3 nucleotides: TGTGCCAGCAGCCAGACAGGTCTCAATGGCTACACCTTC. The J gene is TRBJ1-2, the V gene TRBV6-6; TRBD1 might be the D (6 bases). Germline V gene lookup returns CDR1 MNHNY and CDR2 SVGAGI (reference sequence). The CDR3 spans 13 residues. V was clipped by 6 bases and J by 6 bases, with 14 bases between them.

The V call is TRBV7-2, the J call TRBJ1-1; D not certain. Germline V gene sequence: CDR1 SGHTA, CDR2 FQGNSA. V was cut by 5 bases and J by 3 bases, with 13 bases left in between. The CDR3 spans 14 residues. The CDR3 sequence is CASSLLTWDTEAFF. CDR3 sequence (DNA): TGTGCCAGCAGCCTACTTACCTGGGACACTGAAGCTTTCTTT.

The chain recombines TRBV11-3 with TRBJ1-1, with D possibly being TRBD1 (6 bases). V was clipped by 6 bases and J by 3 bases, with 14 bases between them. The germline CDR1 and CDR2 sequences are SGHNT and YENEEA. There are 14 residues in the CDR3. The CDR3: CASRPGGRDTEAFF. CDR3 in DNA: TGTGCCAGCAGGCCTGGGGGGCGGGACACTGAAGCTTTCTTT.

The chain employs TRBV27 and TRBJ2-1, with 12 bases that match TRBD2. The CDR3 runs 15 residues. J was trimmed by 6 bases and V by 3 bases; bases with no gene match: 3. Germline V gene lookup returns CDR1 MNHEY and CDR2 SMNVEV (reference sequence). CDR3 sequence: CASSFTSGGLNEQFF. The DNA for the CDR3 is TGTGCCAGCAGTTTTACTAGCGGGGGGCTCAATGAGCAGTTCTTC.

The chain has TRBV7-9 and TRBJ2-1; D possibly uses TRBD1 or TRBD2 (6 bases each). This CDR3 has 16 amino acids. CDR1 and CDR2 (germline): SEHNR, FQNEAQ (reference sequence). V lost 5 bases, J lost 6 bases, and 20 bases lay in between. CDR3 coding DNA: TGTGCCAGCAGCCTCCCCATGACAGGAGGGACCAATGAGCAGTTCTTC. This sequence encodes CASSLPMTGGTNEQFF.

The J gene is TRBJ1-1, the V gene TRBV7-2; D is undetermined. With 5 bases removed from V and 0 bases from J, the gap between germline ends came to 7 bases. The CDR3 loop spans 13 amino acids. Per germline, CDR1 SGHTA and CDR2 FQGNSA. The chain's CDR3 is CASSPRLNTEAFF. CDR3 coding DNA: TGTGCCAGCAGCCCCCGGTTGAACACTGAAGCTTTCTTT.